The T cell receptor (beta chain) described here comes from a study of blood T cell repertoires in COVID-19. Participant age was roughly 18 to 90 years, and participants resided in fewer than 30 US areas. Original handling: Nucleated cell counts were estimated from reference gene primer amplification. The data were produced by immunoSEQ multiplex PCR, yet TCRdb's version contains in-frame clones alone and is incomplete. The DNA gave D and trimming, while V, J and clone size come from that table. The data contain about 270,000 clones, 88% of them singletons. The TCR sequence derives from a woman in her twenties or thirties who had recovered from COVID-19. Specimen: PBMCs or T cells enriched from blood (not recorded which).

The CDR3 region is CASSPPGGARSYEQYF. The DNA of the CDR3 is TGTGCCAGCAGCCCTCCGGGGGGGGCCCGGTCCTACGAGCAGTACTTC. J is TRBJ2-7 and V is TRBV7-2; 8 bases align to TRBD2. V trimming: 5 bases; J trimming: 1 base; junction bases outside the gene matches: 10. Germline V gene lookup returns CDR1 SGHTA and CDR2 FQGNSA. The CDR3 consists of 16 residues.